These T cell receptor beta chains were read from a single sample in a study of cytomegalovirus exposure and HLA in healthy donors. Only in-frame clones appear in the TCRdb table, and some are missing; sequencing was by immunoSEQ multiplex PCR. The sample has about 120,000 clones, around four fifths seen once. Sequences were obtained from PBMCs. The receptors derive from a young man in good health and CMV-seropositive. The CDR3 runs from the conserved cysteine through the conserved F or W. The D gene is left open where the match is weak. Rows give clone size only sometimes, using once, few, many, or a class for an expanded clone.

V gene	J gene	clone size	D gene	CDR3 DNA	CDR3 protein
TRBV7-6	TRBJ1-3	NA	NA	TGTGCCAGCAGCTCCTTCTCTGGAAACACCATATATTTT	CASSSFSGNTIYF
TRBV7-9	TRBJ1-1	NA	NA	TGTGCCAGCAGCCCTCCGGGAGGGGTGAACACTGAAGCTTTCTTT	CASSPPGGVNTEAFF
TRBV10-3	TRBJ2-5	NA	TRBD1	TGTGCCATCAGTGAGACGACGACAGGGGAGGAGACCCAGTACTTC	CAISETTTGEETQYF
TRBV6-4	TRBJ2-6	NA	TRBD2	TGTGCCAGCAGCCCCGGGGGGAGCTTTTCTGGGGCCAACGTCCTGACTTTC	CASSPGGSFSGANVLTF
TRBV5-1	TRBJ2-7	NA	TRBD1	TGCGCCAGCAGCTTGGCCGAGACAGGGGACGAGCAGTACTTC	CASSLAETGDEQYF
TRBV28	TRBJ1-1	NA	NA	TGTGCCAGCGGCGAGACAGCGACTGAAGCTTTCTTT	CASGETATEAFF
TRBV5-4	TRBJ2-3	NA	TRBD2	TGTGCCAGCAGCCCTGGGACTAGCGAGTATTTT	CASSPGTSEYF
TRBV7-9	TRBJ1-1	few	NA	TGTGCCAGCAGCTTAGAGGGAGTCGCGGCTGAAGCTTTCTTT	CASSLEGVAAEAFF
TRBV5-6	TRBJ1-1	few	NA	TGTGCCAGCAGCTTTCAGGGGTTGAACACTGAAGCTTTCTTT	CASSFQGLNTEAFF
TRBV7-6	TRBJ1-1	NA	NA	TGTGCCAGCAGCTCAACGGACTCAACAAGGAACACTGAAGCTTTCTTT	CASSSTDSTRNTEAFF
TRBV7-7	TRBJ1-4	NA	NA	TGTGCCAGCAGCCAGACAGGAGGCCCTAATGAAAAACTGTTTTTT	CASSQTGGPNEKLFF
TRBV7-9	TRBJ1-2	NA	NA	TGTTCCAGCAGCCTAAACTCCTATGGCTACACCTTC	CSSSLNSYGYTF
TRBV7-2	TRBJ1-2	NA	NA	TGTGCCAGCAGTGTAAGAGCCCTACAGGCCGATGGCTACACCTTC	CASSVRALQADGYTF
TRBV5-4	TRBJ2-7	NA	NA	TGTGCCAGCAGCGCGGGGTCCGGGACGGTGGACTACGCGCAGTACTTC	CASSAGSGTVDYAQYF
TRBV29-1	TRBJ2-7	NA	NA	TGCAGCGTTGCGGGGGTCACTGGCTACGAGCAGTACTTC	CSVAGVTGYEQYF
TRBV5-1	TRBJ1-1	NA	NA	TGCGCCAGCAGCTTTAATGGGCAGGGAGCTTTCTTT	CASSFNGQGAFF
TRBV4-1	TRBJ2-3	NA	NA	TGCGCCAGCAGCCAAGATTTTCGGGGGAGCACAGATACGCAGTATTTT	CASSQDFRGSTDTQYF
TRBV10-1	TRBJ2-7	NA	NA	TGCGCCAGCAGTGAGTCGGAGGGATCGGAGTACGAGCAGTACTTC	CASSESEGSEYEQYF
TRBV28	TRBJ2-7	NA	NA	TGTGCCAGCAGTTTAGATGTCCAGGGTTGGTCCTACGAGCAGTACTTC	CASSLDVQGWSYEQYF
TRBV5-6	TRBJ1-3	few	NA	TGTGCCAGCAGCTTGGGGGTTCAACGGGACACCATATATTTT	CASSLGVQRDTIYF
TRBV19	TRBJ2-2	NA	TRBD2	TGTGCCAGTAGTACCGTTAGCGGGGTCGTCGGGGAGCTGTTTTTT	CASSTVSGVVGELFF
TRBV10-3	TRBJ1-4	NA	TRBD1	TGTGCCATCAGTAGTACCGGGACAGACAATGAAAAACTGTTTTTT	CAISSTGTDNEKLFF
TRBV13	TRBJ1-3	NA	NA	TGTGCCAGCAGCTTAGGCCGAGGGCTTGGGGGAAACACCATATATTTT	CASSLGRGLGGNTIYF
TRBV5-4	TRBJ2-5	NA	NA	TGTGCCAGCAGCTTGGGAGGGGGGGCCGGAGAGACCCAGTACTTC	CASSLGGGAGETQYF
TRBV18	TRBJ2-1	NA	TRBD2	TGTGCCAGCTCACCTTCAGCGGGGGGGAACATTCCATACAATGAGCAGTTCTTC	CASSPSAGGNIPYNEQFF
TRBV6-5	TRBJ2-7	NA	NA	TGTGCCAGCAGGAGTTCCGGTACCTACGAGCAGTACTTC	CASRSSGTYEQYF
TRBV19	TRBJ1-1	NA	TRBD1	TGTGCCAGTAGTTTCGGGACAGGGGAAGCTTTCTTT	CASSFGTGEAFF
TRBV27	TRBJ1-4	NA	NA	TGTGCCAGCAGTTCTTCCGGAGGAAGAAATGAAAAACTGTTTTTT	CASSSSGGRNEKLFF
TRBV30	TRBJ1-1	NA	NA	TGTGCCTGCTTCTCGAGGCTGCGTAACACTGAAGCTTTCTTT	CACFSRLRNTEAFF
TRBV19	TRBJ2-7	NA	TRBD1	TGTGCCAGTAGTACCCGGACAGGGTGGAGCTACGAGCAGTACTTC	CASSTRTGWSYEQYF
TRBV4-1	TRBJ1-1	NA	NA	TGCGCCAGCAGCCAAGGACAGACTGAAGCTTTCTTT	CASSQGQTEAFF
TRBV6-5	TRBJ1-2	few	NA	TGTGCCAGCAGTTACTCTGAGGGATTCGGCTACACCTTC	CASSYSEGFGYTF
TRBV5-5	TRBJ1-2	NA	NA	TGTGCCAGCAGCAAGGACAGCCCCCCGGTCGGCTACACCTTC	CASSKDSPPVGYTF
TRBV7-6	TRBJ2-7	NA	NA	TGTGCCAGCAGCTTAGCCACACACGAGCAGTACTTC	CASSLATHEQYF
TRBV5-5	TRBJ2-7	few	TRBD1	TGTGCCAGCAGCTTTACAGGGGACGAGCAGTACTTC	CASSFTGDEQYF
TRBV5-1	TRBJ2-2	NA	NA	TGCGCCAGCAGCTTGGCAGGTCCGAACACCGGGGAGCTGTTTTTT	CASSLAGPNTGELFF
TRBV19	TRBJ1-1	few	TRBD1	TGTGCCAGTAGTGTCCAGGGGGCGGACACTGAAGCTTTCTTT	CASSVQGADTEAFF
TRBV10-2	TRBJ1-3	NA	NA	TGCGCCAGCAGTGAGTACGGTGGCTCTGGAAACACCATATATTTT	CASSEYGGSGNTIYF
TRBV29-1	TRBJ2-1	NA	NA	TGCAGCGTTGAAGATCGTTATGGGGCGGGGCGATACAATGAGCAGTTCTTC	CSVEDRYGAGRYNEQFF
TRBV30	TRBJ2-5	NA	TRBD1	TGTGCCTGGAGTGATTACGGACAGGGGGCAGGGACCCAGTACTTC	CAWSDYGQGAGTQYF
TRBV5-6	TRBJ1-3	NA	NA	TGTGCCAGCAGCTATATGCAGTCTGGAAACACCATATATTTT	CASSYMQSGNTIYF